This TCR beta chain was recorded in a study of post-analysis software for immune sequencing data. Study information: The courses of disease that were included comprised relapsing-remitting, secondary progressive and progressive-relapsing multiple sclerosis. Findings and limits, study-wide: When patients were compared with controls, a handful of TRBV segments were more frequent, TRBV5-6, TRBV5-1 and TRBV20-1 among them. Normalized Chao1 diversity was significantly reduced in patients versus controls.

Unique molecular identifiers tagged the TCR beta cDNA libraries. TCRdb re-called the PCR reads with MiXCR, one entry per CDR3 protein. This sample has approximately 660,000 distinct CDR3 sequences, with 59% found just once. Note on this clonotype: Its cognate antigen is unknown.

Looked up from germline, CDR1 is MNHEY and CDR2 is SVGAGI. With 5 bases removed from V and 1 base from J, the gap between germline ends came to 11 bases. This CDR3 has 15 amino acids. This TCR derives from a girl aged 2 to 10 with multiple sclerosis. Sequencing was done on a sample of blood. The chain employs TRBV6-5 and TRBJ1-4; no clear D gene. As DNA, the CDR3 is TGTGCCAGCAGTCACCTGGGAGGAACTAATGAAAAACTGTTTTTT. Amino acid sequence: CASSHLGGTNEKLFF.